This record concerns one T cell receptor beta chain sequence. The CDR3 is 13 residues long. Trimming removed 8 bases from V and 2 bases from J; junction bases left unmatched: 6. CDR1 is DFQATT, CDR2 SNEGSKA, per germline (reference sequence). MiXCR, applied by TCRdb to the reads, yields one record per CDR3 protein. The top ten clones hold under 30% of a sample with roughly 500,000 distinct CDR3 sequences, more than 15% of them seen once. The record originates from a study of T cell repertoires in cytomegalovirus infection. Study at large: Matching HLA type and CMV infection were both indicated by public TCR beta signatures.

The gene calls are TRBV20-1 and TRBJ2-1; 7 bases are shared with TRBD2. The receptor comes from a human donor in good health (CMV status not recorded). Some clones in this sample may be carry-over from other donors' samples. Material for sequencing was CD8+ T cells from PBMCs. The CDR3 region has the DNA TGCAGTCCCTCTAGCGGAACCTACAATGAGCAGTTCTTC. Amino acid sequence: CSPSSGTYNEQFF.